The 19 T cell receptor beta chains listed next were all sequenced from one sample in a study of OX40 agonist ivuxolimab in advanced cancers. Receptor amplification or capture employed the immunoSEQ multiplex PCR assay. The source is immuneACCESS, and TCRdb retained only in-frame sequences with V and J called. Part of the clones is not carried over; for the studies checked, unresolved V genes explain less than half of this, and the remainder is unexplained. This sample is represented by more than 50,000 clones; approximately 91% of them were singletons. The leading ten clones occupy roughly 13% of the sample. Sequencing was performed on CD4+ or CD8+ T cells sorted from blood, taken in a trial of the OX40 agonist ivuxolimab. The source is an adult with an advanced solid tumor such as melanoma, head and neck, liver or kidney cancer.

This chain links TRBV5-1 with TRBJ1-2, with 9 bases that match TRBD1. This CDR3 spans 16 amino acids. Per the germline V gene, CDR1 is SGHRS and CDR2 is YFSETQ. V shed 4 bases, J shed 7 bases, and the junction held 14 bases outside the gene matches. The CDR3 protein is CASSHSGTGSPGGYTF. The CDR3 coding sequence is TGCGCCAGCAGCCACTCCGGGACAGGGTCTCCTGGTGGCTACACCTTC. Full variable domain (rest looked up from reference TRBV5-1 and TRBJ1-2): KAGVTQTPRYLIKTRGQQVTLSCSPISGHRSVSWYQQTPGQGLQFLFEYFSETQRNKGNFPGRFSGRQFSNSRSEMNVSTLELGDSALYLCASSHSGTGSPGGYTFGSGTRLTVV.

J is TRBJ1-4 and V is TRBV18; 8 bases map to TRBD1. With 4 bases clipped from V and 5 bases from J, the junction kept 6 bases outside the gene matches. The CDR3 is 15 residues long. Germline V gives CDR1 KGHSH, CDR2 LQKENI. The CDR3 region has the DNA TGTGCCAGCTCACTTGGACAGGGAGACAATGAAAAACTGTTTTTT. This sequence encodes CASSLGQGDNEKLFF.

The gene calls are TRBV6-5 and TRBJ2-2; D tentatively fits TRBD1 or TRBD2 (5 bases each). Germline V gene sequence: CDR1 MNHEY, CDR2 SVGAGI. This CDR3 is built from 14 residues. Trimming removed 2 bases from V and 6 bases from J, with 10 bases in between. In nucleotides, the CDR3 is TGTGCCAGCAGTTACATTTGGGGGTCCGGGGAGCTGTTTTTT. This translates into CASSYIWGSGELFF.

The rearrangement links TRBV20-1 to TRBJ2-7; TRBD1 matches at 7 bases. Germline-derived CDR1 and CDR2 are DFQATT and SNEGSKA (reference sequence). The CDR3 has 11 residues. The chain's CDR3 is CMRDRIYEQYF. In nucleotides, the CDR3 is TGCATGAGGGACAGAATCTACGAGCAGTACTTC.

The chain employs TRBV28 and TRBJ1-6; the D is unclear. The CDR3 is 16 amino acids. V lost 5 bases to trimming and J lost 3 bases, with 14 bases between them. Germline V gene data show CDR1 as MDHEN and CDR2 as SYDVKM. The chain's CDR3 is CASSLPSVDYNSPLHF. The CDR3 DNA reads TGTGCCAGCAGTCTCCCATCCGTCGACTATAATTCACCCCTCCACTTT. Full variable domain (outside the CDR3, taken from reference TRBV28 and TRBJ1-6): DVKVTQSSRYLVKRTGEKVFLECVQDMDHENMFWYRQDPGLGLRLIYFSYDVKMKEKGDIPEGYSVSREKKERFSLILESASTNQTSMYLCASSLPSVDYNSPLHFGNGTRLTVT.

The chain links TRBV7-9 to TRBJ2-5; D is unresolved. V lost 1 base and J 6 bases, leaving 9 bases between the germline ends. This CDR3 spans 13 amino acids. Germline CDR1 SEHNR, CDR2 FQNEAQ (reference sequence). In nucleotides, the CDR3 is TGTGCCAGCAGCTTAGACAGCCCGAAGACCCAGTACTTC. Encoded protein: CASSLDSPKTQYF.

The chain employs TRBV11-2 and TRBJ2-7; 11 bases map to TRBD1. Germline-derived CDR1 and CDR2 are SGHAT and FQNNGV. This CDR3 has 15 amino acids. Trimming cost V 4 bases and J 3 bases; bases outside gene matches: 5. The CDR3 sequence is CASSYPGQGVYEQYF. The CDR3 DNA reads as TGTGCCAGCAGCTATCCGGGACAGGGGGTCTACGAGCAGTACTTC.

This rearrangement joins TRBV28 to TRBJ2-1; D uncertain. The germline gives CDR1 MDHEN, CDR2 SYDVKM. The CDR3 consists of 16 residues. Trimming shortened V by 6 bases and J by 0 bases, and 15 bases separated the two germline ends. DNA of the CDR3: TGTGCCAGCAGGCCTCTAGGGCAGATCTCCTACAATGAGCAGTTCTTC. This sequence encodes CASRPLGQISYNEQFF.

The chain recombines TRBV28 with TRBJ2-5; 11 nucleotides line up with TRBD1. The DNA end is a closer match to TRBJ2-7, so the J assignment may be wrong. This CDR3 comprises 17 residues. Germline values: CDR1 MDHEN, CDR2 SYDVKM. In nucleotides, the CDR3 is TGTGCCAGCAGTTTATTTAGGCTGGGACAGGGGGTCTACGAGCAGTACTTC. As protein: CASSLFRLGQGVYEQYF.

The V and J genes are TRBV10-3 and TRBJ2-3; D might be TRBD1 or TRBD2, each matching 5 bases. Trimming stripped 5 bases from V and 0 bases from J, with 6 bases between. CDR1 and CDR2 (germline): ENHRY, SYGVKD. CDR3 length: 13 amino acids. The CDR3 sequence: CAISRDSTDTQYF. CDR3 sequence (DNA): TGTGCCATCAGTCGGGACAGCACAGATACGCAGTATTTT.

V and J are TRBV4-2 and TRBJ2-7; 9 bases agree with TRBD2. The CDR3 spans 15 residues. With V trimmed by 5 bases and J by 4 bases, 9 bases remained unmatched. Germline lookup yields CDR1 LGHNA and CDR2 YNFKEQ. CDR3 amino acids: CASSSRDLAGYEQYF. The CDR3, as DNA: TGTGCCAGCAGCTCGAGGGACCTAGCGGGGTACGAGCAGTACTTC.

The chain joins TRBV10-3 to TRBJ2-7; tentative D call: TRBD1 (6 bases). CDR1 ENHRY and CDR2 SYGVKD come from the germline V gene. This CDR3 has 12 amino acids. Trimming took 8 bases from V and 7 from J, leaving 15 bases between them. The CDR3 DNA reads as TGTGCCATCGGGCAGGGGTATGAGGAGCAGTACTTC. Encoded protein: CAIGQGYEEQYF.

The chain is built from TRBV10-1 and TRBJ2-4; 7 bases are shared with TRBD1. The assigned J gene may be wrong: the sequence end matches TRBJ2-7 better. CDR1 and CDR2 (germline): WNHNN, SYGVQD (reference sequence). The CDR3 loop spans 14 amino acids. This chain's CDR3 is CASSDPGQSYEQYF. The CDR3 nucleotides read TGCGCCAGCAGTGATCCGGGACAGTCCTACGAGCAGTACTTC.

V is TRBV7-9 and J is TRBJ1-1, with TRBD1 as a possible D gene (5 bases). The CDR3 covers 13 residues. V dropped 1 base and J dropped 10 bases, with 13 bases sitting between them. The germline V gene encodes CDR1 SEHNR and CDR2 FQNEAQ (reference sequence). CDR3: CASSLGGESVAFF. The CDR3, as DNA: TGTGCCAGCAGCTTAGGGGGGGAGTCCGTAGCTTTCTTT.

Concerning this clone: It is likely a read error, because the conserved phenylalanine at the end of the CDR3 is missing. J is TRBJ1-2 and V is TRBV28; D may be TRBD1 (5 bases). Trimming removed 5 bases at V and 8 bases at J, with 12 bases between. CDR3 length: 12 residues. The germline CDR1 and CDR2 sequences are MDHEN and SYDVKM. The CDR3 here is CASSGTILGYTL. CDR3 nucleotide sequence: TGTGCCAGCAGTGGGACTATTCTCGGCTACACCCTC.

This clone was seen only once. V usage is TRBV10-1 and J usage is TRBJ2-3; no firm D call. The CDR3 is 12 amino acids. Germline V CDR1 and CDR2: WNHNN, SYGVQD (reference sequence). Trimming pared 4 bases from V and 6 bases from J, leaving 8 bases between. As DNA, the CDR3 is TGCGCCAGCAGTGGGTCTGGGGATACGCAGTATTTT. It yields the protein CASSGSGDTQYF.

The chain is built from TRBV6-5 and TRBJ1-1; no reliable D call. Looked up from germline, CDR1 is MNHEY and CDR2 is SVGAGI. Between the trimmed V and J ends, which lost 6 bases and 1 base, there was a span of 9 bases. This CDR3 has 13 amino acids. Here the CDR3 reads CASRRRQNTEAFF. CDR3 bases: TGTGCCAGCAGGAGGAGGCAGAACACTGAAGCTTTCTTT.

V and J are TRBV6-6 and TRBJ2-5, with TRBD1 matching 7 bases. The CDR3 length is 15 residues. Germline values: CDR1 MNHNY, CDR2 SVGAGI (reference sequence). V shed 2 bases and J 1 base; nucleotides not matched to a gene: 4. CDR3 residues: CASSYDRATQETQYF. CDR3 bases: TGTGCCAGCAGTTACGACAGGGCAACCCAAGAGACCCAGTACTTC.

The V gene is TRBV28, the J gene TRBJ2-1, with D perhaps matching TRBD1 or TRBD2 (5 bases each). The germline V gene has CDR1 MDHEN and CDR2 SYDVKM. V lost 6 bases and J 5 bases, leaving 17 bases between the germline ends. CDR3 length: 15 residues. Written as DNA, the CDR3 is TGTGCCAGCAGCCTCGGGACGGCACCCAACAATGAGCAGTTCTTC. It translates to CASSLGTAPNNEQFF.